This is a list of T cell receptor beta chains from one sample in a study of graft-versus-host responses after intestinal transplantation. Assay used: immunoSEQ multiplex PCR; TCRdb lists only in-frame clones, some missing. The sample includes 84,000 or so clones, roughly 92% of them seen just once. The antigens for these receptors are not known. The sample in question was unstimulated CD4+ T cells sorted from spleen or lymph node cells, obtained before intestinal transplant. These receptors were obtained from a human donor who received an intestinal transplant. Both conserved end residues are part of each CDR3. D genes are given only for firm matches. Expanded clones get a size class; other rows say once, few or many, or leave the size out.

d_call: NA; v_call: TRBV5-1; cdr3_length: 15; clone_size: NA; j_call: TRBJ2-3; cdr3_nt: TGCGCCAGCAGCTTGGCCTTGGGTTTAGCAGATACGCAGTATTTT; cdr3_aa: CASSLALGLADTQYF
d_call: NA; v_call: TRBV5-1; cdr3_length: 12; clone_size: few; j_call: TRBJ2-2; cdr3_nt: TGCGCCAGCAGCTTGAACACCGGGGAGCTGTTTTTT; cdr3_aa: CASSLNTGELFF
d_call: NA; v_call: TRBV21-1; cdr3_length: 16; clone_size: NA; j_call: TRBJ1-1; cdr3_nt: TGTGCCAGCGGTAGCACGGCCAGGGGTCAGAACACTGAAGCTTTCTTT; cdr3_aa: CASGSTARGQNTEAFF
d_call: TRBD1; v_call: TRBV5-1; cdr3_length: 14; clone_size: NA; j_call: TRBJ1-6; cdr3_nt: TGCGCCAGCAGCCGACAGGGGCTAAATTCACCCCTCCACTTT; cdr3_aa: CASSRQGLNSPLHF
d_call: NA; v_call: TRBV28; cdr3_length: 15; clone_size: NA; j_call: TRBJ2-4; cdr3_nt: TGTGCCAGCAGTTTGGGGGGGACAGAAAAAAACATTCAGTACTTC; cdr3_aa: CASSLGGTEKNIQYF
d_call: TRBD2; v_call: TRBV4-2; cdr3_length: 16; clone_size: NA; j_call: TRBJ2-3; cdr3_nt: TGTGCCAGCAGCGAACTCACTAGCGGAAGCACAGATACGCAGTATTTT; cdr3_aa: CASSELTSGSTDTQYF
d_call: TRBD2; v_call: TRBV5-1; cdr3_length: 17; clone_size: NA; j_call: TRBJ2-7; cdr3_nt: TGCGCCAGCAGCCTGGAAAGGGGTGGTGCGGGAGCCTACGAGCAGTACTTC; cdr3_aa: CASSLERGGAGAYEQYF
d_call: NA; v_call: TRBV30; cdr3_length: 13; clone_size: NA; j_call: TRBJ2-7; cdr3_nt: TGTGCCTGGAGTGGCCTACTCGCCTACGAGCAGTACTTC; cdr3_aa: CAWSGLLAYEQYF
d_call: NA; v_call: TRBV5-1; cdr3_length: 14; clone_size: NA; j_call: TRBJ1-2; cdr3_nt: TGCGCCAGCAGCGCCTTAACGGACTACTATGGCTACACCTTC; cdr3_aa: CASSALTDYYGYTF
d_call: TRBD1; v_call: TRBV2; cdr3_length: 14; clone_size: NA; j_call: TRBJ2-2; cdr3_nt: TGTGCCAGCAGGCAGACAGGGGGCACCGGGGAGCTGTTTTTT; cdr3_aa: CASRQTGGTGELFF